Reported below is one TCR beta chain. The antigen is unknown. These data are taken from a study of T cell repertoires in cytomegalovirus infection. Whole-study context: TCR beta signatures that were public indicated CMV infection and matching HLA type. Study outcomes and limitations: Across the ex vivo response, the dominant clonotypes were HLA-C-restricted CMV-specific TCR beta clonotypes. Identification of carriers of CMV plus the relevant HLA was performed using cumulative public TCR beta family frequency.

The V gene end was trimmed by 5 bases and the J gene end by 4 bases; junction bases not matched to a gene: 7. Germline V CDR1 and CDR2: SEHNR, FQNEAQ (reference sequence). The length of the CDR3 is 15 residues. Each CDR3 protein is one row after TCRdb ran MiXCR on the reads. There are around 450,000 distinct CDR3 sequences in the sample; 10% to 12% occur only once, and approximately 10% lies in the top ten. V and J are TRBV7-9 and TRBJ2-1; 8 bases are shared with TRBD1. Specimen: PBMCs. The receptor's source is a human donor in good health (CMV status not recorded). Some clones in this sample may be carry-over from other donors' samples. CDR3 residues: CASSPRQGRYNEQFF. CDR3 bases: TGTGCCAGCAGCCCTAGACAGGGGCGTTACAATGAGCAGTTCTTC. The full variable domain, its missing parts supplied by reference TRBV7-9 and TRBJ2-1, is DTGVSQNPRHKITKRGQNVTFRCDPISEHNRLYWYRQTLGQGPEFLTYFQNEAQLEKSRLLSDRFSAERPKGSFSTLEIQRTEQGDSAMYLCASSPRQGRYNEQFFGPGTRLTVL.